This T cell receptor (beta chain) was retrieved from a study of cytomegalovirus exposure and HLA in healthy donors. Profiling relied on immunoSEQ multiplex PCR, and the TCRdb table lists in-frame clones only, not all of them. The sample has some 99,000 clones; about 88% are singletons. CDR1 is SGHVS and CDR2 is FNYEAQ in the germline V gene. CDR3 length equals 15 residues. Deletions cut 1 base from V and 8 bases from J, with 14 bases between. Worth noting for this clone: The antigen remains unidentified.

Study-level points and caveats: TCR sequences were mostly rare, though some public TCRs occurred in many donors. It was 150 to 200 TCR beta chains that were listed as cytomegalovirus-associated. The authors confirmed in vitro that a few CMV-associated chains were specific for CMV antigens.

This chain links TRBV7-6 with TRBJ1-4, with a tentative D call TRBD1 (5 bases). The specimen sequenced was PBMCs. This receptor was obtained from a young woman in good health and CMV-seronegative. CDR3 loop: CASSLVKGRGEKLFF. Here the CDR3 DNA reads TGTGCCAGCAGCTTAGTCAAGGGGAGGGGCGAAAAACTGTTTTTT.